This T cell receptor beta chain was captured in a study of shared clonotypes between healthy human individuals. Running of the assay took place at deep level. Generated by immunoSEQ multiplex PCR, the TCRdb table keeps only in-frame clones and is missing some. The data hold 2,500,000 or so clones, with about nine tenths observed a single time. Comment on this clone: Its antigen is still unknown.

This CDR3 spans 19 amino acids. V gave up 3 bases and J gave up 2 bases; unmatched junction bases: 10. The germline CDR1 and CDR2 sequences are KGHSH and LQKENI. The healthy adult donors were HIV-negative and reported no recent acute infections or vaccinations. Regarding the study as a whole: The generation probabilities recorded for non-shared clonotypes fell below those of clonotypes shared by all four donors. Shared clonotypes: 4.5% to 6% naive CD4, roughly 3.8% naive CD8, around 2.4% memory CD4, over 0.3% memory CD8.

The sequencing input was naive CD4+ T cells from PBMCs. Subset here: CD45RA+ positively selected. The rearrangement uses TRBV18 and TRBJ2-7, with 16 bases lining up with TRBD2. This TCR derives from a man between 18 and 29 years old in good health. Some clones in this sample may be carry-over from other donors' samples. CDR3 protein: CASSPQGGLAGGNTYEQYF. CDR3 bases: TGTGCCAGCTCACCCCAAGGGGGACTAGCGGGAGGGAACACCTACGAGCAGTACTTC.